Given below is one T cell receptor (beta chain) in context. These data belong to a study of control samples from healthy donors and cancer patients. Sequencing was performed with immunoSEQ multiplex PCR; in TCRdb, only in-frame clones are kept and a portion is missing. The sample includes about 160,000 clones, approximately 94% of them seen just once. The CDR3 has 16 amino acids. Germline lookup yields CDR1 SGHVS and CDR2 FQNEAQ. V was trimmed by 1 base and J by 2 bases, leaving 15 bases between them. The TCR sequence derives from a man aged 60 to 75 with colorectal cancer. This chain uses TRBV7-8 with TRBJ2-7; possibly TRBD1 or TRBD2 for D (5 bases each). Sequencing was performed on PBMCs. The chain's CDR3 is CASSLGGTYGTYEQYF. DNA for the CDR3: TGTGCCAGCAGCTTAGGAGGGACGTACGGCACCTACGAGCAGTACTTC.